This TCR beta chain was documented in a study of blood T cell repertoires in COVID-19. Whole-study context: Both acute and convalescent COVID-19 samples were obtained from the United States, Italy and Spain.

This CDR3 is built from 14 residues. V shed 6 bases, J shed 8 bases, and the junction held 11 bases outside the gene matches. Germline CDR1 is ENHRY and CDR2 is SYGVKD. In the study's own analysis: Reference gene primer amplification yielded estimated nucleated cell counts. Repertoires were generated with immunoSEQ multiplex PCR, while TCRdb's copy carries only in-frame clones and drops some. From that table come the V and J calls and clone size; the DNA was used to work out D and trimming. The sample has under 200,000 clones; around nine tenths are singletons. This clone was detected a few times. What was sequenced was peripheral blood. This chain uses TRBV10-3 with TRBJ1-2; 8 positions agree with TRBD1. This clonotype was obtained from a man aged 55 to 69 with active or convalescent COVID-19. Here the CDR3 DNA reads TGTGCCATCAGCAGGACAGGGCTGGACGCGGGCTACACCTTC. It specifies CAISRTGLDAGYTF.